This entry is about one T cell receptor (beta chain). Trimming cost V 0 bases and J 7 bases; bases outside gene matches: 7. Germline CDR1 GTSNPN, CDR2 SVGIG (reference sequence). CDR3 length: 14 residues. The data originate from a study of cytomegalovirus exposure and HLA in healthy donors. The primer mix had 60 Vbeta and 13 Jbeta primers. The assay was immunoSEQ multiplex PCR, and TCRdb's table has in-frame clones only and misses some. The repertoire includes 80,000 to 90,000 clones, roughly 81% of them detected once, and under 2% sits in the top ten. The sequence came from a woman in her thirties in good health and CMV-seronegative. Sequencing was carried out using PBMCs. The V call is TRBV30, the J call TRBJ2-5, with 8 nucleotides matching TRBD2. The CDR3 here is CAWSVGTSGGTQYF. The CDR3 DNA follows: TGTGCCTGGAGTGTAGGGACTAGTGGAGGGACCCAGTACTTC.